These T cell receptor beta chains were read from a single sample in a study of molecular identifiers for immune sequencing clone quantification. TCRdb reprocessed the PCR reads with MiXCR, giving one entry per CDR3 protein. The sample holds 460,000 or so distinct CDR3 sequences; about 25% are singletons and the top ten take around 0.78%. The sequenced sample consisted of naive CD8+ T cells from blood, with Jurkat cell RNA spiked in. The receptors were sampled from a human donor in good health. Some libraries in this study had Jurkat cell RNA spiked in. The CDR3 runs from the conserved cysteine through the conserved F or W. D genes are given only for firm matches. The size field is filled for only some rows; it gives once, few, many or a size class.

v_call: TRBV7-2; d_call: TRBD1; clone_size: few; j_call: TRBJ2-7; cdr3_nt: TGTGCCAGCAGCTTAACGGGACAGTCTTTTCACTACGAGCAGTACTTC; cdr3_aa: CASSLTGQSFHYEQYF
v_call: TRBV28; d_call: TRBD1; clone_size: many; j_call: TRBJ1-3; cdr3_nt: TGTGCCAGCAGCCTACTTAATAACCGGGACAGGGGATCTGGAAACACCATATATTTT; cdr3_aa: CASSLLNNRDRGSGNTIYF
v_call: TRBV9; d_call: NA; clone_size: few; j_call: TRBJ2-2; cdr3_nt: TGTGCCAGCAGCGTACAGGGTACCACCGGGGAGCTGTTTTTT; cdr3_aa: CASSVQGTTGELFF
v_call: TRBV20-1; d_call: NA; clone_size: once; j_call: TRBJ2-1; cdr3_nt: TGCAGTGCTGGAGACCCCCTAGCGGACAGTTACAATGAGCAGTTCTTC; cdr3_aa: CSAGDPLADSYNEQFF
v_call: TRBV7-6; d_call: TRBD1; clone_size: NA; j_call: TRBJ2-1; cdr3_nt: TGTGCCAGCAGCTTAGGGCCGGGACAGGGGGACAATGAGCAGTTCTTC; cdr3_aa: CASSLGPGQGDNEQFF
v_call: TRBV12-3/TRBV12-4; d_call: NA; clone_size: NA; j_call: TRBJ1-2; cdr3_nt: TGTTCCAGCAGTTCGTCCCGAGGCTACACCTTC; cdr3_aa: CSSSSSRGYTF
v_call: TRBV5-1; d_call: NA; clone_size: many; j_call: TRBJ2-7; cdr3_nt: TGCGCCAGCAGCTCGGGACACCATAACTACGAGCAGTACTTC; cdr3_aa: CASSSGHHNYEQYF
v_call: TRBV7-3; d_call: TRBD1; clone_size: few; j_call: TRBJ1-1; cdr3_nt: TGTGCCAGCAGCCTACAACAGGGGACTGAAGCTTTCTTT; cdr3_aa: CASSLQQGTEAFF
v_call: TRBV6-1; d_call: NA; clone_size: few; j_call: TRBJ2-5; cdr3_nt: TGTGCCACCCTACAAGGGGGGACGACCGTACAAGAGACCCAGTACTTC; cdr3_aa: CATLQGGTTVQETQYF
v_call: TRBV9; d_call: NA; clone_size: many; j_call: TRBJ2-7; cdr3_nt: TGTGCCAGCAGCCCGAACGGGGATCCCCGCTCCTACGAGCAGTACTTC; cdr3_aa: CASSPNGDPRSYEQYF
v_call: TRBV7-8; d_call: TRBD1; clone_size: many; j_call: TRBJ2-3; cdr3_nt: TGTGCCAGCAGCTTCTTCAGGGGGCAGAGCACAGATACGCAGTATTTT; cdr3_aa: CASSFFRGQSTDTQYF
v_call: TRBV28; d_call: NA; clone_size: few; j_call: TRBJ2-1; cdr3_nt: TGTGCCAGCAGTCCCGGGAGCAATGAGCAGTTCTTC; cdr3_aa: CASSPGSNEQFF
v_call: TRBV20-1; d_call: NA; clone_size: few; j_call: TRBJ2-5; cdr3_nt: TGCAGTGCTAGAGATAGGGTACAAGAGACCCAGTACTTC; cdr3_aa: CSARDRVQETQYF
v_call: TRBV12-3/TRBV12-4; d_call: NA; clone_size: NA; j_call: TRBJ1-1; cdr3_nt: TGTGCCAGCACCCTGGGGGGGGGGGGTACTGAGGCTTTCTTT; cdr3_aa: CASTLGGGGTEAFF
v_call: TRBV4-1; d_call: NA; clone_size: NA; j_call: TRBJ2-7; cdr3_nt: TGCGCCAGCAGCCAAGGGCTCGGACGCTCCTACGAGCAGTACTTC; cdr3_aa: CASSQGLGRSYEQYF
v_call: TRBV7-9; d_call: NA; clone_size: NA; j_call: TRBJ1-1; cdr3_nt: TGTGCCAGCAGCATACAGGGCGGGGAGAGCACTGAAGCTTTCTTT; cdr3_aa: CASSIQGGESTEAFF
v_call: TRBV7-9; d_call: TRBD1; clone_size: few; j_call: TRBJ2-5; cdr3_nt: TGTGCCAGCAGCCCCCGGGCAGGGGGTCTGAAAGAGACCCAGTACTTC; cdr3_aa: CASSPRAGGLKETQYF
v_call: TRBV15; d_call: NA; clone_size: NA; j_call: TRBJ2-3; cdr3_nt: TGTGCCACCAGTGACAGTAGATCTAGGACAGATACGCAGTATTTT; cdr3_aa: CATSDSRSRTDTQYF
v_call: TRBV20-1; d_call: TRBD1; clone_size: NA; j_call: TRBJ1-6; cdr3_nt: TGCAGTGCTGAGACAGGGGGCGCAGGTTCACCCCTCCACTTT; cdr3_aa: CSAETGGAGSPLHF
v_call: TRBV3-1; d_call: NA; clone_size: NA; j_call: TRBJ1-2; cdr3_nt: TGTGCCAGCAGCCAAGATCGGTCAGCAGGAGTCTATGGCTACACCTTC; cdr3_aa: CASSQDRSAGVYGYTF
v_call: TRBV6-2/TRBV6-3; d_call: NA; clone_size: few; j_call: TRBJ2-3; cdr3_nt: TGTGCCAGCAGCTCTCTCTTGGGGGAAAACACAGATACGCAGTATTTT; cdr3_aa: CASSSLLGENTDTQYF
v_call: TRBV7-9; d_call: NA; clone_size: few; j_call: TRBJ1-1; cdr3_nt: TGTGCCAGCAACCCCCCGAGCGCTTTCTTT; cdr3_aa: CASNPPSAFF
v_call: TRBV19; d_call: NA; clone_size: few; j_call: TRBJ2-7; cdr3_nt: TGTGCCAGTAGTGTCGATGGGATGAACGGGTACGAGCAGTACTTC; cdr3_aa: CASSVDGMNGYEQYF
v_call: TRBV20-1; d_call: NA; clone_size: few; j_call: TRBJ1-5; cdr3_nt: TGCAGTGCTAGAGATGGCCAGGGTGGCCGGAGAGCCCAGCATTTT; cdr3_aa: CSARDGQGGRRAQHF
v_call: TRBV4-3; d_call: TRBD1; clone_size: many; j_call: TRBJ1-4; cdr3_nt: TGCGCCAGCAGCTACTCGACAGGGCGATATGAAAAACTGTTTTTT; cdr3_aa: CASSYSTGRYEKLFF
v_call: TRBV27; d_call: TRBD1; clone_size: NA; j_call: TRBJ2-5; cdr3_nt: TGTGCCAGCAGTCTACAGGGGTATCAAGAGACCCAGTACTTC; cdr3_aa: CASSLQGYQETQYF
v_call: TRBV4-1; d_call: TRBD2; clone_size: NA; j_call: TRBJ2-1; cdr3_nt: TGCGCCGGCAGCCAAGGACTAGGATACAATGAGCAGTTCTTC; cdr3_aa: CAGSQGLGYNEQFF
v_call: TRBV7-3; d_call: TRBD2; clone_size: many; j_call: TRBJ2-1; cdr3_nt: TGTGCCAGCAGCCCGGGACTAGCGGACTACAATGAGCAGTTCTTC; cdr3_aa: CASSPGLADYNEQFF
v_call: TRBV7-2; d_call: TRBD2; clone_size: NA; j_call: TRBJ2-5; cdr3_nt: TGTGCCAGCAGCTTAGCGCCTAGCGGGGGATTTGGGAGGGAGACCCAGTACTTC; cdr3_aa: CASSLAPSGGFGRETQYF
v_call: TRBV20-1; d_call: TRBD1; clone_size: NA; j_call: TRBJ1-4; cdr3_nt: TGCAGTGCTTACCCGGGACAGAGAAATGAAAAACTGTTTTTT; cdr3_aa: CSAYPGQRNEKLFF
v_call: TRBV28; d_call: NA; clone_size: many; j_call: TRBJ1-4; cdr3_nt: TGTGCCAGCAGTTTTGTGGGGCCTAATGAAAAACTGTTTTTT; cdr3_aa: CASSFVGPNEKLFF
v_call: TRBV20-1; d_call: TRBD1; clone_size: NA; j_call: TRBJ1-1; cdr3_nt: TGCAGTGCTAGAGATATTGGGACAGGGCTGATTCTGGGAACTGAAGCTTTCTTT; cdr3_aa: CSARDIGTGLILGTEAFF
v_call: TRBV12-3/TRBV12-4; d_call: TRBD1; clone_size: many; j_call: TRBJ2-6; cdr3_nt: TGTGCCAGCAGAGACGGACAGGGGCCAGGACCTGGGGCCAACGTCCTGACTTTC; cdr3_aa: CASRDGQGPGPGANVLTF
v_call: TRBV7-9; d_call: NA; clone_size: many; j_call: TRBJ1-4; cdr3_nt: TGTGCCAGCAGCCAAAGAACAGGGCCAGATGAAAAACTGTTTTTT; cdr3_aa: CASSQRTGPDEKLFF
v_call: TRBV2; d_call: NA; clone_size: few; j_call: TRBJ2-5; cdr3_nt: TGTGCCAGCAGCCTAACGCTTGAAGTCAGGGGTCGAGAGACCCAGTACTTC; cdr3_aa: CASSLTLEVRGRETQYF
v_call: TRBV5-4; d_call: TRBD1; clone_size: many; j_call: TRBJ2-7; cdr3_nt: TGTGCCAGCAGCAGGACAGGGGCCTACGAGCAGTACTTC; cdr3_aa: CASSRTGAYEQYF
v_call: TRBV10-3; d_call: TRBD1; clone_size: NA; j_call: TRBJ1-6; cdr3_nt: TGTGCCATCAGTGAGTCAGGAGACAGGGCTTATTCACCCCTCCACTTT; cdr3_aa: CAISESGDRAYSPLHF
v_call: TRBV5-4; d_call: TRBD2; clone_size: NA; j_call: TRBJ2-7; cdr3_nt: TGTGCCAGCAGCTTGGCACTAGCGGGGGCCTACGAGCAGTACTTC; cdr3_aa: CASSLALAGAYEQYF
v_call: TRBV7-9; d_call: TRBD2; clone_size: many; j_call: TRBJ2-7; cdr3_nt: TGTGCCAGCAGCTCGACCGCGGGGACTAGCGGGAGTCTCCTTTCCTACGAGCAGTACTTC; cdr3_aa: CASSSTAGTSGSLLSYEQYF
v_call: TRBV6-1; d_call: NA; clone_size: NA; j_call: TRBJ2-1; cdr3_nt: TGTGCCCTCGAACAGGGCGACTACAATGAGCAGTTCTTC; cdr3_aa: CALEQGDYNEQFF
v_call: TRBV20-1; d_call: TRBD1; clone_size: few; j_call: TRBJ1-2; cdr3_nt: TGCAGTGCTAGAGATAGAGGGGGACAGGGTGCTAACTATGGCTACACCTTC; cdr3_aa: CSARDRGGQGANYGYTF
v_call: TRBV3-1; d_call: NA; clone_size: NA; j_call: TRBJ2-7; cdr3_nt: TGTGCCAGCAGCCAACCCTCCTGCGAGCAGTACTTC; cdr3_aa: CASSQPSCEQYF
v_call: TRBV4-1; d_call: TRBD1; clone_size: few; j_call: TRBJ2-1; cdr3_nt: TGCGCCAGCAGCCGAAACCGACAGGGGAGCTCCTACAATGAGCAGTTCTTC; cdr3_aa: CASSRNRQGSSYNEQFF
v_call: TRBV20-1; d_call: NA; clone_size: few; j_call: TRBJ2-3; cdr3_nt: TGCAGTGCTAGAGATGGATTCCTCGGCACAGATACGCAGTATTTT; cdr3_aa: CSARDGFLGTDTQYF
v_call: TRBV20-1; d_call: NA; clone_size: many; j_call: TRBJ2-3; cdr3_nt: TGCAGTGCTAGAGATCCGGCATTTTCAAGCACAGATACGCAGTATTTT; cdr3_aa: CSARDPAFSSTDTQYF
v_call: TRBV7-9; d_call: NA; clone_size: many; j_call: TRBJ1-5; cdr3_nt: TGCGCCAGCAGCTTGGCAAGCAATCAGCCCCAGCATTTT; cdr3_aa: CASSLASNQPQHF
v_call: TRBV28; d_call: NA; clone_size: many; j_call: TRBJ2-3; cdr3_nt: TGTGCCAGCAGTACAGGGACGGGCACAGATACGCAGTATTTT; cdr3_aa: CASSTGTGTDTQYF
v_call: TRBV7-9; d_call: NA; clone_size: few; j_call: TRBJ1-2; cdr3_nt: TGTGCCAGCAGCTTACTCGGGTTAGGGGCAGACGATGGCTACACCTTC; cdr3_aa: CASSLLGLGADDGYTF
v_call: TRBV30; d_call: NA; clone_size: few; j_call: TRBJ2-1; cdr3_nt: TGTGCCCGCGGGGACGCCTACAATGAGCAGTTCTTC; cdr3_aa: CARGDAYNEQFF
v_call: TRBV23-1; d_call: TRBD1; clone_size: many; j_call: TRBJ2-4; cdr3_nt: TGCGCCAGCAGTCAAGGACAGGGGGACGGCAAAAACATTCAGTACTTC; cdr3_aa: CASSQGQGDGKNIQYF
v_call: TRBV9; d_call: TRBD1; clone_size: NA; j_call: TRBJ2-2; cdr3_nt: TGTGCCAGCAGCGCCCGGACAGGGTGGAACACCGGGGAGCTGTTTTTT; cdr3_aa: CASSARTGWNTGELFF
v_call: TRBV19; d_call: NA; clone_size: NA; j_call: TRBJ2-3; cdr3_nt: TGTGCCAGCAAGGACTACGGACCAGATACGCAGTATTTT; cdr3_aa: CASKDYGPDTQYF
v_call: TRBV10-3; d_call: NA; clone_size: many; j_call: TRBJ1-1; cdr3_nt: TGTGCCATCAGTGAGTCGGCAGGGTCGGGCGAAGCTTTCTTT; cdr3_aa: CAISESAGSGEAFF
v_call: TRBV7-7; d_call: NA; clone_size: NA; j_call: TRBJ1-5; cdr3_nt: TGTGCCAGCAGCACCCCAACCGAGAGCAATCAGCCCCAGCATTTT; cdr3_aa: CASSTPTESNQPQHF
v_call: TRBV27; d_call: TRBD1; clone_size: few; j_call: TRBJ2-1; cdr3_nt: TGTGCCAGCAGTTTAGTTTACGGGACAGGGGGCATGGAGCAGTTCTTC; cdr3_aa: CASSLVYGTGGMEQFF
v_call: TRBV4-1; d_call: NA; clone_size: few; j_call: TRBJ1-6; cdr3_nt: TGCGCCAGCAGCCAACCCGAGTATAATTCACCCCTCCACTTT; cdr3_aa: CASSQPEYNSPLHF
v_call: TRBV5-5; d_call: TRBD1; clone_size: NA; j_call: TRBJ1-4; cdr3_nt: TGTGCCAGCAGACCAGGGGGCGCAGATGAAAAACTGTTTTTT; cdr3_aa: CASRPGGADEKLFF
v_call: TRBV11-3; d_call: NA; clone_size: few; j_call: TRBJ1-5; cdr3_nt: TGTGCCAGCAGCTGCACAACAGGTACCAATCAGCCCCAGCATTTT; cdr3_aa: CASSCTTGTNQPQHF
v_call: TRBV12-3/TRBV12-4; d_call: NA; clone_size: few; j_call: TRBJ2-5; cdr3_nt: TGTGCCAGCAGCGTCGGGGAGACGGAGACCCAGTACTTC; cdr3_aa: CASSVGETETQYF